These 7 T cell receptor beta chains came from one sample sequenced in a study of human T cells and chemical hapten exposure. TCRdb reprocessed the RACE reads with MiXCR, giving one entry per CDR3 protein. The sample has about 120,000 distinct CDR3 sequences, about 13% seen once; the top ten hold around 2.7%. Sample time point: pre-sensitization, week 0. As to treatment: therapeutic diphenylcyclopropenone sensitization with weekly scalp DPC. This material consisted of whole blood, taken in connection with sensitization to the hapten diphenylcyclopropenone (DPC). The receptors originated from a woman under 30 with alopecia areata. Some clones in this sample may be carry-over from other donors' samples.

The V gene is TRBV11-2, the J gene TRBJ2-5; D ambiguous. CDR1 and CDR2 from the germline V gene are SGHAT and FQNNGV. The CDR3 is 13 amino acids. Between the trimmed V and J ends, which lost 5 bases and 3 bases, there was a span of 10 bases. The CDR3 here is CASSAGHEETQYF. For the CDR3, the DNA is TGTGCCAGCAGCGCCGGCCATGAAGAGACCCAGTACTTC.

This clonotype was counted only a few times. The chain combines TRBV20-1 with TRBJ2-5; 11 bases match TRBD2. V shed 4 bases, J shed 0 bases, and the junction held 7 bases outside the gene matches. The CDR3 totals 16 residues. Germline CDR1 DFQATT, CDR2 SNEGSKA (reference sequence). The CDR3 is CSANPSGGPYQETQYF. In DNA, the CDR3 is TGCAGTGCTAATCCTAGCGGGGGGCCGTACCAAGAGACCCAGTACTTC.

This clonotype was detected many times. The chain recombines TRBV12-3 or TRBV12-4 with TRBJ1-2; 7 nucleotides agree with TRBD1. The CDR3 extends over 15 amino acids. J was trimmed by 4 bases and V by 5 bases; bases with no gene match: 10. CDR3 amino acids: CASSMQDRVGYGYTF. The CDR3 DNA sequence: TGTGCCAGCAGTATGCAAGACAGGGTCGGCTATGGCTACACCTTC.

This clonotype was recorded a few times. This chain joins TRBV6-5 and TRBJ2-1; 9 bases align to TRBD1. The V segment lost 6 bases and the J segment 2 bases; nucleotides outside the gene matches: 5. Germline values: CDR1 MNHEY, CDR2 SVGAGI. The CDR3 loop spans 15 amino acids. DNA for the CDR3: TGTGCCAGCAGGGCGGGACAGGGAGCCTACAATGAGCAGTTCTTC. It encodes CASRAGQGAYNEQFF.

Only a few counts were recorded for this clonotype. This chain uses TRBV12-3 or TRBV12-4 with TRBJ2-7; D might be TRBD1 (6 bases). This CDR3 spans 16 amino acids. V was clipped by 1 base and J by 2 bases, with 15 bases between them. The CDR3 loop reads CASSLVGGGFPYEQYF. The DNA for the CDR3 is TGTGCCAGCAGTTTAGTAGGGGGTGGATTTCCCTACGAGCAGTACTTC.

This chain connects TRBV6-1 to TRBJ1-5; D is unresolved. This CDR3 spans 15 amino acids. CDR1 and CDR2 from the germline V gene are MNHNS and SASEGT. The ends were cut back, 2 bases at V and 4 bases at J, with 12 bases in the middle. The chain's CDR3 is CASSEMRRPNQPQHF. The CDR3, as DNA: TGTGCCAGCAGTGAAATGCGCAGGCCGAATCAGCCCCAGCATTTT.

The V gene is TRBV11-2, the J gene TRBJ2-2, with a weak D call TRBD1 (6 bases). V was pared by 3 bases and J by 0 bases, with 11 bases between. This CDR3 has 16 residues. CDR1 and CDR2 (germline): SGHAT, FQNNGV. CDR3 DNA: TGTGCCAGCAGCTTCACGACAGGATCGAACACCGGGGAGCTGTTTTTT. This encodes CASSFTTGSNTGELFF.